The sequence of this T cell receptor beta chain was determined in a study of shared clonotypes between healthy human individuals. General study findings and limits: With several donors compared, 4% to 5% of naive CD4 clonotypes were shared. Generation probability values for non-shared clonotypes were lower than those for clonotypes shared by all four donors.

J lost 6 bases, V lost 8 bases, and 2 bases had no gene match. Germline V lookup: CDR1 MNHEY, CDR2 SMNVEV (reference sequence). CDR3 length: 13 amino acids. With respect to this clone: Its antigen is still unknown.

Measured with immunoSEQ multiplex PCR; TCRdb has only the in-frame clones, and not every one. The sample shows 400,000 to 600,000 clones, approximately 95% of them seen only once. Splitting of CD4+ cells produced CD45RA+ naive and CD45RA-negative memory subsets. The clonotype originates from a woman aged 25 to 45 in good health. This rearrangement joins TRBV27 to TRBJ2-1; 12 bases map to TRBD1. Sequenced input: naive CD4+ T cells sorted from blood. The subset here: CD45RA+ positively selected. The CDR3 here is CASRDRGPNEQFF. The CDR3 DNA reads as TGTGCCAGCCGGGACAGGGGGCCCAATGAGCAGTTCTTC.